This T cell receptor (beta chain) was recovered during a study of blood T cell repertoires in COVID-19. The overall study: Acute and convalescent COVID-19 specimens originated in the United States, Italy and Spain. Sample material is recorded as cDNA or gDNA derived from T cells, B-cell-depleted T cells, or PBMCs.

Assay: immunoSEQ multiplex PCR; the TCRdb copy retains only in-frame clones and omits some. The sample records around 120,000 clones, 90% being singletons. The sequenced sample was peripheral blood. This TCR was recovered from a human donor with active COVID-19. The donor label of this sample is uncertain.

This chain's CDR3 is CASSLRGLAGELFF. CDR3 nucleotides: TGTGCCAGCAGTTTAAGGGGGCTTGCCGGGGAGCTGTTTTTT. V is TRBV27 and J is TRBJ2-2, with TRBD1 matching 7 bases. CDR3 length: 14 residues. The germline CDR1 and CDR2 sequences are MNHEY and SMNVEV (reference sequence). V gave up 2 bases and J gave up 6 bases; unmatched junction bases: 3.